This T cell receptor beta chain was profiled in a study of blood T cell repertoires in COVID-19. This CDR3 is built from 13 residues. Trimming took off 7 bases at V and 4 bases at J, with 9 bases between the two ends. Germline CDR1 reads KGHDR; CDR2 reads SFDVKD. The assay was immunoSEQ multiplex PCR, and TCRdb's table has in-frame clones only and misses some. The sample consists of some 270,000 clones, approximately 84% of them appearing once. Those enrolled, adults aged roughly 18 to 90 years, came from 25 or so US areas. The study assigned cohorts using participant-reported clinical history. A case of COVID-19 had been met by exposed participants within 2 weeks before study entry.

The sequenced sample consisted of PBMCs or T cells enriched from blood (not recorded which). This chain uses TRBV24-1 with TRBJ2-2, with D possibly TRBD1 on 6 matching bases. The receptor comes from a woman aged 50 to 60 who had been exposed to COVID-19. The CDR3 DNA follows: TGTGCCACCAGCAAACAGGGCACCGGGGAGCTGTTTTTT. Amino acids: CATSKQGTGELFF.